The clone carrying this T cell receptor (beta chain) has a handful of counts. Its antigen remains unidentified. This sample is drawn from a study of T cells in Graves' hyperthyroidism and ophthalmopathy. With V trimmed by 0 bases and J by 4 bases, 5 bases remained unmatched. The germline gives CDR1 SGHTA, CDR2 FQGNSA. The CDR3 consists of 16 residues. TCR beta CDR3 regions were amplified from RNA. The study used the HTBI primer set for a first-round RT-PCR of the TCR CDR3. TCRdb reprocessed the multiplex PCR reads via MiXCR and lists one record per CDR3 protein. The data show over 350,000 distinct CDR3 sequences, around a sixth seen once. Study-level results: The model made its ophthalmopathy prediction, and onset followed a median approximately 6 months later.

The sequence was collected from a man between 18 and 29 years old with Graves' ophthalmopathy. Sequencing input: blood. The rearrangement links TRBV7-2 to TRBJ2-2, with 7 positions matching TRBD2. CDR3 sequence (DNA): TGTGCCAGCAGCTTAGCCCGACTAGCCGGCACCGGGGAGCTGTTTTTT. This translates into CASSLARLAGTGELFF.